This paragraph reports one T cell receptor (beta chain). Sequenced by immunoSEQ multiplex PCR; TCRdb stores in-frame clones only, minus some. The table shows roughly 30,000 clones, with approximately 81% occurring only once. This entry is derived from a study of sequential checkpoint blockade in melanoma. The CDR3 consists of 15 residues. Per the germline V gene, CDR1 is SEHNR and CDR2 is FQNEAQ (reference sequence). V dropped 5 bases and J dropped 0 bases, with 12 bases sitting between them. Described treatment: randomized to nivolumab then ipilimumab (arm A) or the reverse (arm B). None of the patients previously received DNA-damaging chemotherapy.

This receptor was obtained from a human donor with melanoma. The input for sequencing was CD8+ T cells sorted from blood (inferred from file names), taken from a patient given nivolumab and ipilimumab in sequence. This sequence joins TRBV7-9 and TRBJ2-3, with a weak D call TRBD2 (5 bases). The CDR3 nucleotides are TGTGCCAGCAGCCCTGGGGAGACTAGCACAGATACGCAGTATTTT. Translating gives CASSPGETSTDTQYF.